One and the same sample provided the 13 T cell receptor beta chains below, sequenced in a study of T cell repertoires in cytomegalovirus infection. MiXCR was run by TCRdb on the reads, yielding one entry per CDR3 protein. This table holds fewer than 1,000,000 distinct CDR3 sequences, approximately 33% found once. No antigens are known for them. Specimen: cultured CD8+ T cells from PBMCs, collected from culture after CMV antigen stimulation. The receptors derive from a human donor in good health (CMV status not recorded). Some clones in this sample may be carry-over from other donors' samples.

The V gene is TRBV19, the J gene TRBJ1-6; D perhaps matches TRBD1 (6 bases). Trimming took 5 bases from V and 2 from J, leaving 16 bases between them. Germline V gene data show CDR1 as LNHDA and CDR2 as SQIVND (reference sequence). CDR3 length: 17 residues. CDR3 region: CASSVQPGDAYNSPLHF. The CDR3 nucleotides are TGTGCCAGTAGTGTCCAGCCAGGGGATGCCTATAATTCACCCCTCCACTTT.

In its sample, this clonotype was seen a few times. The chain combines TRBV15 with TRBJ2-3, with D maybe TRBD2 (7 bases). Germline CDR1 is LNHNV and CDR2 is YYDKDF (reference sequence). The CDR3 loop spans 17 amino acids. Trimming cost V 5 bases and J 3 bases, with 21 bases left between them. Here the CDR3 DNA reads TGTGCCACCAGCGGGGAGATAACGGGGGGCTTGACAGATACGCAGTATTTT. Translated, it gives CATSGEITGGLTDTQYF.

V is TRBV3-1 and J is TRBJ2-1; the D is unclear. V shed 0 bases and J shed 0 bases, with 9 bases lying between them. CDR3 length equals 16 residues. From germline, CDR1 is LGHDT and CDR2 YNNKEL (reference sequence). The CDR3 bases are TGTGCCAGCAGCCAAGACGGGCGACCCTCCTACAATGAGCAGTTCTTC. Protein product: CASSQDGRPSYNEQFF.

This rearrangement joins TRBV28 to TRBJ2-3, with TRBD2 identical over 7 bases. Germline V lookup: CDR1 MDHEN, CDR2 SYDVKM. The CDR3 runs 15 residues. J was trimmed by 5 bases and V by 3 bases; bases with no gene match: 8. CDR3 loop: CASSFYSGRGDTQYF. DNA of the CDR3: TGTGCCAGCAGTTTCTATAGCGGGCGGGGAGATACGCAGTATTTT.

V usage is TRBV28 and J usage is TRBJ1-2; 9 bases are shared with TRBD1. V lost 5 bases, J lost 4 bases, and 5 bases stayed unmatched. Looked up from germline, CDR1 is MDHEN and CDR2 is SYDVKM. There are 14 residues in the CDR3. The CDR3 DNA follows: TGTGCCAGCAGTCCAAGACAGGGGGTCTATGGCTACACCTTC. Translation: CASSPRQGVYGYTF.

Of note for this clonotype: One end of the junction fails to match germline, which may point to a read error. J is TRBJ1-1 and V is TRBV7-7; 9 bases map to TRBD1. Germline CDR1 reads SSHAT; CDR2 reads FNYEAQ (reference sequence). The CDR3 runs to 15 residues. The CDR3 loop is CASSPSDRGPDEAFF. The CDR3 DNA follows: TGTGCTAGCAGCCCCTCGGACAGGGGCCCCGATGAAGCTTTCTTT.

This clonotype was detected ten times or more. The chain uses TRBV12-3 or TRBV12-4 and TRBJ1-2; D possibly corresponds to TRBD1 (5 bases). The CDR3 covers 15 residues. Trimming removed 3 bases at V and 3 bases at J, with 14 bases between. Written as DNA, the CDR3 is TGTGCCAGCAGTTTTTCGGCGACAGAGGACTATGGCTACACCTTC. Protein: CASSFSATEDYGYTF.

There are many counts of this clonotype. J is TRBJ2-2 and V is TRBV6-5; D unclear. CDR1 is MNHEY, CDR2 SVGAGI, per germline. The CDR3 covers 13 residues. Trimming pared 5 bases from V and 9 bases from J, leaving 13 bases between. The CDR3 coding sequence is TGTGCCAGCAGTCCTGTGTCTCCCAGGGAGCTGTTTTTT. Translated: CASSPVSPRELFF.

This clonotype has a handful of counts. CDR3 protein: CASSQEPGAYNEQFF. The CDR3 region has the DNA TGTGCCAGCAGCCAAGAACCGGGGGCTTACAATGAGCAGTTCTTC. J is TRBJ2-1 and V is TRBV4-2, with D perhaps given as TRBD1 or TRBD2 (6 bases each). V lost 0 bases and J 4 bases, leaving 10 bases between the germline ends. The germline V gene encodes CDR1 LGHNA and CDR2 YNFKEQ. The CDR3 is 15 amino acids.

This clonotype was recorded only once. A much larger clone lies one base from this, so it may be a read error. V gene TRBV7-2 combines with J gene TRBJ2-5, with TRBD2 matching over 7 bases. The CDR3 has 16 amino acids. Germline CDR1 SGHTA, CDR2 FQGNSA. The J segment lost 3 bases and the V segment lost 5 bases, leaving 12 bases of the junction unmatched. DNA for the CDR3: TGTGCCAGCAGCGAACACGGGGGGATTGAGGAAGAGACCCAGTACTTC. Its translation: CASSEHGGIEEETQYF.

This chain uses TRBV14 with TRBJ1-2; D gene ambiguous. Germline V gene lookup returns CDR1 SGHDN and CDR2 FVKESK. The V and J ends lost 1 base and 5 bases respectively, with 8 bases between them. The CDR3 runs 13 residues. The CDR3 here is CASSQVFAYGYTF. CDR3 sequence (DNA): TGTGCCAGCAGCCAAGTTTTCGCATATGGCTACACCTTC.

This clonotype was recorded a few times. Given a much more abundant clone one base away, this may be a read error. This chain links TRBV28 with TRBJ2-1; 9 bases map to TRBD2. The germline V gene has CDR1 MDHEN and CDR2 SYDVKM. This CDR3 region has 14 residues. The trim removed 2 bases at V and 5 bases at J, leaving 1 base unmatched. DNA for the CDR3: TGTGCCAGCAGTTTAATAGCGGGGGACAATGAGCAGTTCTTC. Its protein is CASSLIAGDNEQFF.

This rearrangement joins TRBV10-2 to TRBJ1-1; D call uncertain. The germline gives CDR1 WSHSY, CDR2 SAAADI. CDR3 size: 11 residues. The V gene lost 0 bases and the J gene lost 10 bases, with 6 bases spanning the gap. CDR3 sequence reads: CASSESATAFF. CDR3 in DNA: TGCGCCAGCAGTGAGTCGGCCACAGCTTTCTTT.